A selection of T cell receptor beta chains follows, all from one sample in a study of blood T cell repertoires in COVID-19. Some clones are missing from TCRdb's copy, which holds only in-frame ones; the method was immunoSEQ multiplex PCR. The sample holds 170,000 or so clones; 75% to 90% are singletons and the top ten take less than 3%. The specimen was peripheral blood. These receptors were taken from a woman aged 60-75 years with acute or convalescent COVID-19. CDR3s include the opening cysteine and the closing phenylalanine or tryptophan. The D gene is left open where the match is weak. Some rows have no size entry. The others give once, few or many, or a class for an expanded clone.

TRBD1	TRBJ1-3	.	TRBV5-4	CASSSPGTGSGNTIYF	TGTGCCAGCAGCTCCCCCGGGACAGGATCTGGAAACACCATATATTTT
TRBD1	TRBJ1-4	.	TRBV9	CASSVEGAGNEKLFF	TGTGCCAGCAGCGTAGAGGGGGCCGGTAATGAAAAACTGTTTTTT
TRBD1	TRBJ1-1	.	TRBV3-1/TRBV3-2	CASSRRQGEGDRNTEAFF	TGTGCCAGCAGCAGACGACAGGGGGAGGGGGACCGAAACACTGAAGCTTTCTTT
TRBD1	TRBJ1-4	.	TRBV10-3	CAIHRDRDEKLFF	TGTGCCATCCACCGGGACAGGGACGAAAAACTGTTTTTT
TRBD2	TRBJ2-5	.	TRBV5-4	CASSSAGGGETQYF	TGTGCCAGCAGCTCGGCGGGGGGAGGAGAGACCCAGTACTTC
.	TRBJ2-7	.	TRBV5-1	CASSLGQGGIYEQYF	TGCGCCAGCAGCTTGGGACAGGGCGGGATCTACGAGCAGTACTTC
TRBD1	TRBJ1-5	.	TRBV19	CASADRVSQPQHF	TGTGCCAGTGCAGACAGGGTAAGTCAGCCCCAGCATTTT
.	TRBJ1-1	.	TRBV24-1	CATSADLNTEAFF	TGTGCCACCAGTGCAGATTTGAACACTGAAGCTTTCTTT
TRBD2	TRBJ2-1	.	TRBV7-9	CASSRPGGRYNEQFF	TGTGCCAGCAGCCGACCGGGGGGGCGGTACAATGAGCAGTTCTTC
TRBD1	TRBJ1-5	.	TRBV6-1	CASSERGGQGGNQPQHF	TGTGCCAGCAGTGAAAGGGGGGGACAGGGGGGCAATCAGCCCCAGCATTTT
TRBD1	TRBJ1-6	.	TRBV7-9	CASSLGGTARPNSPLHF	TGTGCCAGCAGCCTCGGAGGGACAGCCCGACCTAATTCACCCCTCCACTTT
TRBD1	TRBJ2-5	.	TRBV25-1	CASSAGQAKPETQYF	TGTGCCAGCAGTGCCGGACAGGCCAAGCCAGAGACCCAGTACTTC
TRBD1	TRBJ1-4	.	TRBV6-5	CASSYSGGDEKLFF	TGTGCCAGCAGTTACTCAGGGGGCGATGAAAAACTGTTTTTT
TRBD2	TRBJ2-6	.	TRBV7-8	CASSPLRGGGANVLTF	TGTGCCAGCAGCCCCTTACGGGGGGGTGGGGCCAACGTCCTGACTTTC
TRBD1	TRBJ2-7	.	TRBV18	CASSPAGGYEQYF	TGTGCCAGCTCACCGGCAGGGGGCTACGAGCAGTACTTC
.	TRBJ2-7	few	TRBV4-1	CASSQFGQGYEQYF	TGCGCCAGCAGCCAATTCGGCCAGGGCTACGAGCAGTACTTC
TRBD1	TRBJ1-4	.	TRBV11-2	CASSPGRGNEKLFF	TGTGCCAGCAGCCCGGGCAGGGGGAATGAAAAACTGTTTTTT
TRBD1	TRBJ1-1	.	TRBV2	CASSGTGGWNTEAFF	TGTGCCAGCAGTGGGACAGGGGGCTGGAACACTGAAGCTTTCTTT
.	TRBJ2-2	.	TRBV6-2/TRBV6-3	CASSYLGALGNSGELFF	TGTGCCAGCAGTTACCTGGGGGCTTTGGGTAACTCCGGGGAGCTGTTTTTT
.	TRBJ1-1	once	TRBV12-5	CASDKTGRNTEAFF	TGTGCTAGTGACAAGACAGGTCGGAACACTGAAGCTTTCTTT
TRBD1	TRBJ1-5	.	TRBV2	CASSDRTGSNQPQHF	TGTGCCAGCAGTGATAGGACAGGGAGCAATCAGCCCCAGCATTTT
.	TRBJ1-2	once	TRBV6-4	CASSNTGKSGYTF	TGTGCCAGCAGTAATACAGGGAAAAGTGGCTACACCTTC
.	TRBJ1-2	.	TRBV27	CASSPEVGILNYGYTF	TGTGCCAGCAGTCCCGAAGTTGGCATTCTTAACTATGGCTACACCTTC
.	TRBJ2-1	.	TRBV18	CASSPRRDSHNEQFF	TGTGCCAGCTCACCACGTCGAGACAGCCACAATGAGCAGTTCTTC
.	TRBJ1-1	once	TRBV30	CAWSARGGTEAFF	TGTGCCTGGAGTGCACGGGGGGGGACTGAAGCTTTCTTT
TRBD1	TRBJ2-1	.	TRBV12-3/TRBV12-4	CASSSTGESEQFF	TGTGCCAGCAGTTCTACAGGGGAGAGTGAGCAGTTCTTC
TRBD1	TRBJ1-1	.	TRBV6-5	CASSGDSTLREAFF	TGTGCCAGTAGCGGGGACAGTACCCTCCGTGAAGCTTTCTTT
.	TRBJ1-4	.	TRBV6-5	CASSYHSNEKLFF	TGTGCCAGCAGTTACCACAGTAATGAAAAACTGTTTTTT
TRBD1	TRBJ2-1	.	TRBV10-1	CASSDVGTGGKNEQFF	TGCGCCAGCAGTGACGTTGGGACAGGGGGCAAGAATGAGCAGTTCTTC
.	TRBJ1-2	few	TRBV9	CASSVAWDLTGLGEGYTF	TGTGCCAGCAGCGTAGCTTGGGATTTGACAGGCTTGGGGGAGGGCTACACCTTC
TRBD2	TRBJ2-1	.	TRBV27	CASSLGTSDGSSYNEQFF	TGTGCCAGCAGTTTAGGGACTAGCGATGGTAGCTCCTACAATGAGCAGTTCTTC
.	TRBJ2-1	.	TRBV7-3	CASSLTGGGYYNEQFF	TGTGCCAGCAGCTTAACGGGCGGGGGCTACTACAATGAGCAGTTCTTC
.	TRBJ2-2	few	TRBV4-2	CASSQDLESGELFF	TGTGCCAGCAGCCAAGATCTTGAGTCCGGGGAGCTGTTTTTT
.	TRBJ1-1	.	TRBV7-8	CASSSPTGATEAFF	TGTGCCAGCAGCTCCCCGACTGGGGCCACTGAAGCTTTCTTT
.	TRBJ2-7	.	TRBV14	CASSQGLIYEQYF	TGTGCCAGCAGCCAAGGGCTGATCTACGAGCAGTACTTC
.	TRBJ1-4	.	TRBV5-1	CASSLGQGNEKLFF	TGCGCCAGCAGCTTGGGCCAGGGTAATGAAAAACTGTTTTTT
TRBD2	TRBJ2-1	once	TRBV5-1	CASSWTSGGINEQFF	TGCGCCAGCAGCTGGACTAGCGGGGGGATCAATGAGCAGTTCTTC
TRBD1	TRBJ2-7	.	TRBV6-5	CASSSRSTGGRYEQYF	TGTGCCAGCAGTTCAAGGTCCACAGGGGGTAGATACGAGCAGTACTTC
.	TRBJ2-1	.	TRBV19	CASSIDPFRYNEQFF	TGTGCCAGTAGTATAGATCCTTTCAGATACAATGAGCAGTTCTTC
.	TRBJ1-3	.	TRBV18	CASSPERFSGNTIYF	TGTGCCAGCTCCCCCGAACGGTTCTCTGGAAACACCATATATTTT
.	TRBJ1-5	.	TRBV5-6	CASRGGAQRFDQPQHF	TGTGCCAGCAGAGGGGGGGCCCAGAGGTTCGATCAGCCCCAGCATTTT